The following is a T cell receptor (beta chain) sequence with its context. Its antigen is as yet unknown. Presence of unique molecular identifiers characterized the TCR beta cDNA libraries. A population of about 1 to 11 million T cells gave rise to roughly 0.5 million cDNA molecules. Each CDR3 protein is one row after TCRdb ran MiXCR on the PCR reads. The table records roughly 700,000 distinct CDR3 sequences, roughly 29% of them present only once. The source of the sample is a study of post-analysis software for immune sequencing data. The length of the CDR3 is 13 residues. V lost 6 bases, J lost 4 bases, and 11 bases lay in between. The germline V gene has CDR1 MGHDK and CDR2 SYGVNS. Findings and caveats of the study: Relative to controls, patients with multiple sclerosis showed significantly lower normalized Chao1 diversity. Included in a set of 5 or 6 TRBV segments more frequent in patients than controls were TRBV5-6, TRBV5-1 and TRBV20-1. Samples from one preparation batch, clustered by F measure, grouped strongly together.

Sequences were obtained from blood. The chain couples TRBV25-1 to TRBJ2-3; maybe TRBD2 (5 bases). This TCR came from a girl under 18 with multiple sclerosis. The CDR3 sequence is CASRADFSDTQYF. The DNA for the CDR3 is TGTGCCAGCAGAGCGGATTTCTCAGATACGCAGTATTTT.